One sample yielded the 7 T cell receptor beta chains listed below, sequenced in a study of blood T cell repertoires in COVID-19. Sequenced by immunoSEQ multiplex PCR; TCRdb stores in-frame clones only, minus some. The sample lists over 100,000 clones; 75% to 90% were seen once. Sequenced sample: peripheral blood. Every receptor here comes from a man aged 35 to 55 with acute or convalescent COVID-19.

The genes are TRBV6-5 and TRBJ2-7; 10 bases are a match to TRBD1. The CDR3 is 14 amino acids. Germline V gene data show CDR1 as MNHEY and CDR2 as SVGAGI. J lost 4 bases, V lost 4 bases, and 4 bases had no gene match. CDR3 region: CASSSGDRGYEQYF. Written as DNA, the CDR3 is TGTGCCAGCAGTTCCGGGGACAGGGGTTACGAGCAGTACTTC.

This chain links TRBV5-4 with TRBJ2-2; TRBD1 aligns across 7 bases. V lost 4 bases, J lost 1 base, and 4 bases stayed unmatched. Germline CDR1 and CDR2: SGHNT and YYREEE (reference sequence). The CDR3 sequence is 15 residues long. For the CDR3, the DNA is TGTGCCAGCAGCGCCGGGACAGTGAACACCGGGGAGCTGTTTTTT. Translation gives CASSAGTVNTGELFF.

V is TRBV19 and J is TRBJ1-5; D gene uncertain. Trimming took 0 bases from V and 3 from J, leaving 18 bases between them. The CDR3 runs to 18 residues. The germline V gene has CDR1 LNHDA and CDR2 SQIVND (reference sequence). The CDR3 DNA reads as TGTGCCAGTAGTATAGATCGAGAACGGATGGGCGCCAATCAGCCCCAGCATTTT. Encoded protein: CASSIDRERMGANQPQHF.

This clone was picked up one time. The chain combines TRBV30 with TRBJ1-2, with 9 bases fitting TRBD1. CDR3 length equals 14 residues. Trimming removed 4 bases from V and 7 bases from J; junction bases left unmatched: 10. Germline V gives CDR1 GTSNPN, CDR2 SVGIG (reference sequence). The CDR3 sequence is CAWTAGTGPAGYTF. The CDR3 coding sequence is TGTGCCTGGACAGCTGGGACAGGGCCCGCTGGCTACACCTTC.

The J gene is TRBJ2-7, the V gene TRBV10-3; 11 nucleotides line up with TRBD1. The ends lost 8 bases at V and 4 bases at J; junction bases unmatched: 7. The CDR3 consists of 14 residues. From germline, CDR1 is ENHRY and CDR2 SYGVKD. The chain's CDR3 is CAIRSGTGGYEQYF. The DNA of the CDR3 is TGTGCCATCCGTTCCGGGACAGGGGGGTACGAGCAGTACTTC.

This chain joins TRBV7-6 and TRBJ1-5; a possible D gene is TRBD1 (6 bases). The length of the CDR3 is 15 residues. The V gene's germline CDR1 is SGHVS and CDR2 FNYEAQ. The V and J ends lost 2 bases and 3 bases respectively, with 11 bases between them. CDR3 nucleotide sequence: TGTGCCAGCAGCTTAACAGGACAGCCCAATCAGCCCCAGCATTTT. Protein product: CASSLTGQPNQPQHF.

The chain couples TRBV5-1 to TRBJ1-2, with 7 positions matching TRBD1. CDR1 is SGHRS and CDR2 is YFSETQ in the germline V gene. The CDR3 loop spans 13 amino acids. The J segment lost 7 bases and the V segment lost 3 bases, leaving 6 bases of the junction unmatched. Here the CDR3 reads CASSSGQEGGYTF. In DNA, the CDR3 is TGCGCCAGCAGCTCCGGACAGGAAGGTGGCTACACCTTC.